The 8 T cell receptor beta chains below all came from one sample that was sequenced in a study of T cell responses to AZD1222 COVID-19 vaccine. Libraries were prepared by immunoSEQ multiplex PCR; TCRdb keeps only in-frame clonotypes and omits some of them. In the table there are around 190,000 clones, 85% to 95% of which are singletons. Source: peripheral blood, taken 28 days after the second AZD1222 dose. These receptors were collected from an adult who received the AZD1222 COVID-19 vaccine.

The chain has TRBV2 and TRBJ1-4; no clear D. This CDR3 has 14 amino acids. Germline lookup yields CDR1 SNHLY and CDR2 FYNNEI. Between the trimmed V and J ends, which lost 2 bases and 4 bases, there was a span of 8 bases. CDR3 region: CASSELQVNEKLFF. The DNA of the CDR3 is TGTGCCAGCAGTGAACTCCAGGTTAATGAAAAACTGTTTTTT.

The chain carries TRBV7-2 and TRBJ2-5, with 9 bases identical to TRBD2. The CDR3 spans 14 residues. With V trimmed by 5 bases and J by 7 bases, 8 bases remained unmatched. Germline CDR1 is SGHTA and CDR2 is FQGNSA. CDR3 bases: TGTGCCAGCAGCGCGGGAGGGCCTCTGGGGACCCAGTACTTC. Protein sequence: CASSAGGPLGTQYF.

This clone was detected only a few times. V gene TRBV7-9 combines with J gene TRBJ1-1; no definite D call. The V gene's germline CDR1 is SEHNR and CDR2 FQNEAQ (reference sequence). Trimming stripped 2 bases from V and 1 base from J, with 8 bases between. The CDR3 is 14 residues long. CDR3 residues: CASSLTTANTEAFF. The CDR3 nucleotides are TGTGCCAGCAGCTTAACAACCGCGAACACTGAAGCTTTCTTT.

This clone occurred once. V is TRBV3-1 (or the pseudogene TRBV3-2) and J is TRBJ1-6; D gene uncertain. Germline values: CDR1 LGHDT, CDR2 YNNKEL (reference sequence). The V end lost 3 bases, the J end lost 6 bases, and 12 bases lay between the germline ends. The CDR3 has 15 residues. The CDR3 DNA reads TGTGCCAGCAGCCAGATGTTCGCCCTTAATTCACCCCTCCACTTT. It is translated as CASSQMFALNSPLHF.

This clone was detected only once. V and J are TRBV6-5 and TRBJ1-2; D unresolved. Trimming took off 2 bases at V and 5 bases at J, with 15 bases between the two ends. The CDR3 runs to 15 residues. Germline-derived CDR1 and CDR2 are MNHEY and SVGAGI. CDR3: CASSYRSPETYGYTF. CDR3 DNA: TGTGCCAGCAGTTACAGGAGCCCAGAGACTTATGGCTACACCTTC.

The chain employs TRBV27 and TRBJ1-5; D is uncertain. Germline assignment: CDR1 MNHEY and CDR2 SMNVEV (reference sequence). This CDR3 comprises 14 residues. V lost 5 bases and J lost 3, with 11 bases in between. CDR3 coding DNA: TGTGCCAGCAGTCAGGACGGAATCAATCAGCCCCAGCATTTT. This translates into CASSQDGINQPQHF.

The chain combines TRBV20-1 with TRBJ2-3; D gene unclear. V gave up 2 bases and J gave up 5 bases, with 5 bases separating them. The CDR3 is made up of 11 amino acids. Looked up from germline, CDR1 is DFQATT and CDR2 is SNEGSKA (reference sequence). The CDR3 region is CSARIGDTQYF. The CDR3 bases are TGCAGTGCTAGAATCGGAGATACGCAGTATTTT.

The genes are TRBV6-2 or TRBV6-3 and TRBJ1-1; D gene unclear. The germline CDR1 and CDR2 sequences are MNHEY and SVGEGT. The germline V and J ends were trimmed by 2 bases and 2 bases, with 9 bases remaining between them. CDR3 length: 14 amino acids. The CDR3 is CASSYHSSNTEAFF. The CDR3 bases are TGTGCCAGCAGTTACCATTCCAGTAACACTGAAGCTTTCTTT.